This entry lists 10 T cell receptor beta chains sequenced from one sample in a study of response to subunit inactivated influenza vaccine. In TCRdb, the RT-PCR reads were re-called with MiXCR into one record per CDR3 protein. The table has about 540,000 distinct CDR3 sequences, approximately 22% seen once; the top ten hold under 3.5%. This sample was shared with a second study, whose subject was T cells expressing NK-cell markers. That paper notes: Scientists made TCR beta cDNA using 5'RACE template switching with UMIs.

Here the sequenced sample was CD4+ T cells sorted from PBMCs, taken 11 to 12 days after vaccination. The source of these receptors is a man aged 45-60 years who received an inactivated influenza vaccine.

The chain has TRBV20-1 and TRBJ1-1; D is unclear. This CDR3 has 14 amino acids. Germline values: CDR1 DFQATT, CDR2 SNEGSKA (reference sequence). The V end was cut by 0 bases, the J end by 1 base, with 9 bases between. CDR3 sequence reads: CSARDGTANTEAFF. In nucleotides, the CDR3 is TGCAGTGCTAGAGATGGAACGGCGAACACTGAAGCTTTCTTT.

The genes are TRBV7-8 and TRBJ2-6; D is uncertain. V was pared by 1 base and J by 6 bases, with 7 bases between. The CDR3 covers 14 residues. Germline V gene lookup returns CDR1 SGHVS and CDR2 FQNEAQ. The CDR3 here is CASSLGPVANVLTF. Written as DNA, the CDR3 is TGTGCCAGCAGCTTAGGCCCGGTGGCCAACGTCCTGACTTTC.

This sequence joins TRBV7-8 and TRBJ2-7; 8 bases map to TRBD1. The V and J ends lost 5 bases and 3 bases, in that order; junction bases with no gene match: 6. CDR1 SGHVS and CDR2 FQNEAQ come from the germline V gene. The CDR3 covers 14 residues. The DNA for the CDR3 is TGTGCCAGCAGCCCGGGACAGGCCCGCTACGAGCAGTACTTC. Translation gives CASSPGQARYEQYF.

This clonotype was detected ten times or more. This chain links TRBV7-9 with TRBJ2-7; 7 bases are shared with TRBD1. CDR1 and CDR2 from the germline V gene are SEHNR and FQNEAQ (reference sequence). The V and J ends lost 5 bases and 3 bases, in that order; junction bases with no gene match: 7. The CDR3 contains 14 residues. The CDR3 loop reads CASSPRQGSYEQYF. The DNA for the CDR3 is TGTGCCAGCAGCCCTAGACAGGGTAGCTACGAGCAGTACTTC.

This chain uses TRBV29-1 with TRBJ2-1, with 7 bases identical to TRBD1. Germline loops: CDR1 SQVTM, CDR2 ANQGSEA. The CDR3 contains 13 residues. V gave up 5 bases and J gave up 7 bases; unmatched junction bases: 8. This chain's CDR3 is CSVLRGPMNEQFF. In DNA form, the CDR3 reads TGCAGCGTTCTGAGGGGGCCCATGAATGAGCAGTTCTTC.

DNA for the CDR3: TGCGCCAGCAGCCAAGATAGGGACAGTTTTCTTCAGTACTTC. It is translated as CASSQDRDSFLQYF. V usage is TRBV4-1 and J usage is TRBJ2-4; 7 bases are shared with TRBD1. CDR3 length: 14 residues. Germline CDR1 MGHRA, CDR2 YSYEKL. With 0 bases clipped from V and 11 bases from J, the junction kept 7 bases outside the gene matches.

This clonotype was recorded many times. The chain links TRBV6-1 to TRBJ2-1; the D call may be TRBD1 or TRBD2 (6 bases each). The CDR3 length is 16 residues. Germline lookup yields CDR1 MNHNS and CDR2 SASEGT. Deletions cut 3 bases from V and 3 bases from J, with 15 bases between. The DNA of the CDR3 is TGTGCCAGCAGTGACCTTGGGGGGCAGTTCTACAATGAGCAGTTCTTC. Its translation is CASSDLGGQFYNEQFF.

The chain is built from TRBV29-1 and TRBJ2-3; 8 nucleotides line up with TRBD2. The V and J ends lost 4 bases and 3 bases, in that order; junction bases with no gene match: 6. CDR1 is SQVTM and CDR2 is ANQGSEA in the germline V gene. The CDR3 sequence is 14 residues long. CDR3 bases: TGCAGCGTTGTGGAAGCGGGAGTAACAGATACGCAGTATTTT. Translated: CSVVEAGVTDTQYF.

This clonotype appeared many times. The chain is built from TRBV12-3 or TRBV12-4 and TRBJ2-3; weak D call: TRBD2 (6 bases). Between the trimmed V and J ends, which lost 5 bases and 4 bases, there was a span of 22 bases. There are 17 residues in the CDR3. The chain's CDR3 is CASSPLGGSHLADTQYF. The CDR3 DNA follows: TGTGCCAGCAGTCCACTGGGGGGTTCCCATCTAGCAGATACGCAGTATTTT.

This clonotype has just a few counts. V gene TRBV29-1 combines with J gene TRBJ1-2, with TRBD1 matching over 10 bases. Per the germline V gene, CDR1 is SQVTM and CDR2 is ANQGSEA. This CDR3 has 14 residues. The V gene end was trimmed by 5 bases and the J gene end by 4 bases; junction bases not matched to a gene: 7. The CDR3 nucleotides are TGCAGCGTTCCCGAGGACAGGGGGATCTATGGCTACACCTTC. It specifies CSVPEDRGIYGYTF.